The rows below give T cell receptor beta chains drawn from one sample of a study of blood T cell repertoires in COVID-19. Sequencing was performed with immunoSEQ multiplex PCR; in TCRdb, only in-frame clones are kept and a portion is missing. Seen here are more than 80,000 clones, 88% observed once, and the top ten hold 11%. The sequenced sample was peripheral blood. The receptors here all came from a man older than 75 with acute or convalescent COVID-19. Both conserved end residues are part of each CDR3. The D gene is left open where the match is weak. The size entry is marked missing in some rows and otherwise reads once, few, many or a size class.

j_gene,v_gene,abundance,d_gene,CDR3nt,CDR3aa
TRBJ2-7,TRBV10-1,few,TRBD2,TGCGCCAGCAGTGACGGGACTAGCGGGGGATACGAGCAGTACTTC,CASSDGTSGGYEQYF
TRBJ2-1,TRBV24-1,-,-,TGTGCCACCAGTGATTTTGGGCAGGGGATCAATGAGCAGTTCTTC,CATSDFGQGINEQFF
TRBJ1-2,TRBV7-3,-,-,TGTGCCAGCAGCCCTGACACCGACTATGGCTACACCTTC,CASSPDTDYGYTF
TRBJ1-4,TRBV6-2/TRBV6-3,-,TRBD1,TGTGCCAGCAGTTACGCGGACAGGGGGCGAGGAGGAGAAAAACTGTTTTTT,CASSYADRGRGGEKLFF
TRBJ2-1,TRBV7-3,few,-,TGTGCCAGCAGCCCCTTGAGGAAGAGCTCCTACAATGAGCAGTTCTTC,CASSPLRKSSYNEQFF
TRBJ1-3,TRBV18,-,-,TGTGCCAGCTCGTCGGACAGCAACACCATATATTTT,CASSSDSNTIYF
TRBJ1-5,TRBV30,few,TRBD1,TGTGCCTGGAGTGTGGGTGACAGGGAGTTCAATCAGCCCCAGCATTTT,CAWSVGDREFNQPQHF
TRBJ1-2,TRBV28,-,TRBD1,TGTGCCAGCAGTTTGGGGACAGGGGTGGCCTATGGCTACACCTTC,CASSLGTGVAYGYTF
TRBJ1-1,TRBV29-1,-,-,TGCAGCGTCCAGGCCTATGAAGCTTTCTTT,CSVQAYEAFF
TRBJ2-1,TRBV7-9,-,TRBD2,TGTGCCACTACGCGCTTGAATGGACTAGCGGGATACAATGAGCAGTTCTTC,CATTRLNGLAGYNEQFF
TRBJ1-2,TRBV12-5,-,-,TGTGCTAGTGGTTTGCCCACGGTGGGCTACACCTTC,CASGLPTVGYTF